This T cell receptor beta chain was sequenced in a study of T cell changes during pregnancy in multiple sclerosis. Measured with immunoSEQ multiplex PCR; TCRdb has only the in-frame clones, and not every one. The sample yields around 63,000 clones, roughly 92% seen once. Trimming at V came to 10 bases and at J to 6 bases, leaving 7 bases not matched to a gene. The CDR3 loop spans 12 amino acids. Germline-derived CDR1 and CDR2 are MNHNY and SVGAGI (reference sequence). Sequences were derived from CD8+ T cells from peripheral blood mononuclear cells, sampled in the third trimester of pregnancy. The receptor was derived from a female donor in good health, enrolled as a control in a pregnancy study. The V and J genes are TRBV6-6 and TRBJ1-1, with 8 bases aligning to TRBD1. Here the CDR3 reads CATSGQGSEAFF. For the CDR3, the DNA is TGTGCCACGAGCGGACAGGGCTCTGAAGCTTTCTTT.